This T cell receptor beta chain is drawn from a study of cytomegalovirus exposure and HLA in healthy donors. Across the whole study: An earlier analysis found fewer than 120 million unique TCR beta sequences from 150 million to 200 million T cells. An early data release held tens of millions of unique TCRs from HLA-typed donors.

Germline CDR1 and CDR2: MNHEY and SMNVEV (reference sequence). CDR3 size: 13 residues. J lost 8 bases, V lost 5 bases, and 7 bases had no gene match. The PCR made use of 60 Vbeta and 13 Jbeta primers. Per the authors' pipeline: The count from a later analysis was 79 million or so unique TCR beta chains, around 10 million of them shared. The data were produced by immunoSEQ multiplex PCR, yet TCRdb's version contains in-frame clones alone and is incomplete. The V and J calls and the clone size are those of that table, but D and trimming were determined from the DNA. The repertoire includes some 140,000 clones, around 74% of them detected once, and about 2.8% sits in the top ten.

Input material: PBMCs. V is TRBV27 and J is TRBJ1-1; 8 bases are shared with TRBD1. The clonotype comes from a man younger than 35 in good health and CMV-seronegative. The CDR3 DNA follows: TGTGCCAGCAGTCCCGGGACAGGTGGAGAAGCTTTCTTT. Translation gives CASSPGTGGEAFF.